This record covers a single TCR beta chain. Its antigen is unidentified. A minimum of one pre-ART and two post-ART PBMC samples existed for each donor. Sequencing used immunoSEQ v3.0 at survey level. Clones were sequenced by immunoSEQ multiplex PCR, and TCRdb holds only the in-frame ones, with some missing. The sample records 20,000 to 25,000 clones, roughly 82% being singletons. CDR1 LNHDA and CDR2 SQIVND come from the germline V gene (reference sequence). The CDR3 covers 15 residues. Trimming cost V 6 bases and J 1 base; bases outside gene matches: 8. The data derive from a study of long-term antiretroviral therapy in people with HIV. Findings and caveats of the study: Blood dating 2004 to 2017 may reflect older ART regimens.

The sequence derives from a man in his fifties or sixties with HIV. Material: unsorted PBMCs, obtained 0.3 years after starting antiretroviral therapy. The rearrangement joins TRBV19 to TRBJ1-1; TRBD1 matches 7 bases. The CDR3 DNA follows: TGTGCCAGTAGCCTTTCCGGGACAGAGAACACTGAAGCTTTCTTT. It is translated as CASSLSGTENTEAFF.